One sample yielded the 10 T cell receptor beta chains listed below, sequenced in a study of blood T cell repertoires in COVID-19. TCRdb keeps only in-frame clones here, not all; method: immunoSEQ multiplex PCR. The sample records about 150,000 clones, about four fifths being singletons. What was sequenced was peripheral blood. The receptor source for this set is a human donor with acute or convalescent COVID-19. The donor label of this sample is uncertain.

This chain joins TRBV9 and TRBJ1-5; no definite D call. Trimming removed 1 base from V and 0 bases from J, with 5 bases in between. The CDR3 consists of 14 residues. Per germline, CDR1 SGDLS and CDR2 YYNGEE. Here the CDR3 reads CASSVSGSNQPQHF. Written as DNA, the CDR3 is TGTGCCAGCAGCGTATCAGGTAGCAATCAGCCCCAGCATTTT.

The table lists this clone with a count of one. J is TRBJ1-1 and V is TRBV5-4; possible D gene TRBD1, 5 bases. The CDR3 spans 14 residues. Deletions cut 2 bases from V and 1 base from J, with 9 bases between. Germline lookup yields CDR1 SGHNT and CDR2 YYREEE (reference sequence). The CDR3 nucleotides read TGTGCCAGCAGCTTTTCCAGGGCGAACACTGAAGCTTTCTTT. It is translated as CASSFSRANTEAFF.

The genes are TRBV9 and TRBJ2-1; 7 bases map to TRBD2. The CDR3 consists of 17 residues. Looked up from germline, CDR1 is SGDLS and CDR2 is YYNGEE. Losses at the gene ends were 4 bases for V and 2 bases for J; bases not matched to a gene: 12. Here the CDR3 reads CASSSGLSFIAYNEQFF. DNA for the CDR3: TGTGCCAGCAGCTCGGGACTATCCTTTATAGCCTACAATGAGCAGTTCTTC.

The CDR3, as DNA: TGTGCCACCAGCAGAGAGAGGACAGGGGCCGATACGCAGTATTTT. This sequence encodes CATSRERTGADTQYF. The chain couples TRBV15 to TRBJ2-3; 9 bases fit TRBD1. Per the germline V gene, CDR1 is LNHNV and CDR2 is YYDKDF (reference sequence). Losses at the gene ends were 0 bases for V and 6 bases for J; bases not matched to a gene: 4. This CDR3 has 15 amino acids. Combining the CDR3 with reference TRBV15 and TRBJ2-3 gives the whole variable domain DAMVIQNPRYQVTQFGKPVTLSCSQTLNHNVMYWYQQKSSQAPKLLFHYYDKDFNNEADTPDNFQSRRPNTSFCFLDIRSPGLGDTAMYLCATSRERTGADTQYFGPGTRLTVL.

This CDR3 reads CASRTSGGSYNEQFF. The CDR3, as DNA: TGTGCCAGTCGGACTAGCGGGGGCTCCTACAATGAGCAGTTCTTC. The chain carries TRBV19 and TRBJ2-1, with 13 positions matching TRBD2. The V and J ends lost 8 bases and 0 bases, in that order; junction bases with no gene match: 1. Germline V gene sequence: CDR1 LNHDA, CDR2 SQIVND (reference sequence). The CDR3 consists of 15 residues.

In its sample, this clone was seen a few times. This chain connects TRBV11-2 to TRBJ1-1, with D unresolved. Per the germline V gene, CDR1 is SGHAT and CDR2 is FQNNGV. The CDR3 is 14 amino acids. V was clipped by 5 bases and J by 7 bases, with 17 bases between them. The CDR3 loop is CASSTPSIGSEAFF. DNA of the CDR3: TGTGCCAGCAGCACCCCCTCGATTGGGAGTGAAGCTTTCTTT. The full variable domain, its missing parts supplied by reference TRBV11-2 and TRBJ1-1, is EAGVAQSPRYKIIEKRQSVAFWCNPISGHATLYWYQQILGQGPKLLIQFQNNGVVDDSQLPKDRFSAERLKGVDSTLKIQPAKLEDSAVYLCASSTPSIGSEAFFGQGTRLTVV.

This clone was seen just once. This chain joins TRBV6-5 and TRBJ2-7; possible D gene TRBD1, 5 bases. This CDR3 has 15 residues. Germline assignment: CDR1 MNHEY and CDR2 SVGAGI. V shed 7 bases and J shed 2 bases, with 18 bases lying between them. CDR3 region: CASKEGQLGAYEQYV. CDR3 bases: TGTGCCAGCAAGGAAGGACAACTTGGCGCCTACGAGCAGTACGTC.

This chain joins TRBV23-1 and TRBJ2-7; 7 bases match TRBD1. TRBV23-1 is an open reading frame whose function is uncertain. The CDR3 contains 16 residues. V was pared by 4 bases and J by 1 base, with 10 bases of the junction left unmatched. CDR3 DNA sequence: TGCGCCAGCAGTCGACCGGACAGGCGACCTTCCTACGAGCAGTACGTC. Translated: CASSRPDRRPSYEQYV.

This clone has a single count. The CDR3 spells CASSQDPGSDTEAFF. The CDR3 bases are TGCGCCAGCAGCCAAGATCCGGGATCCGACACTGAAGCTTTCTTT. The V and J genes are TRBV4-1 and TRBJ1-1, with D uncertain. The ends were cut back, 0 bases at V and 3 bases at J, with 11 bases in the middle. Germline values: CDR1 MGHRA, CDR2 YSYEKL. The CDR3 is 15 amino acids.

This clone has only one observation. V is TRBV2 and J is TRBJ1-2; no reliable D call. V dropped 8 bases and J dropped 4 bases, with 17 bases sitting between them. This CDR3 is built from 14 residues. Germline CDR1 SNHLY, CDR2 FYNNEI. CDR3: CASGTPYGVYGYTF. The CDR3 DNA reads TGTGCCAGCGGTACTCCATACGGGGTCTATGGCTACACCTTC.